What follows are 18 T cell receptor beta chains derived from one specimen sequenced in a study of blood T cell repertoires in COVID-19. The method was immunoSEQ multiplex PCR; TCRdb's version includes in-frame clones alone and lacks a portion of them. This table holds more than 65,000 clones, roughly 84% found once. The sample was peripheral blood. These receptors came from a man in his fifties with acute or convalescent COVID-19.

The V and J genes are TRBV5-1 and TRBJ2-5; TRBD1 matches at 8 bases. The ends lost 2 bases at V and 5 bases at J; junction bases unmatched: 2. The CDR3 sequence is 13 residues long. Germline-derived CDR1 and CDR2 are SGHRS and YFSETQ. Here the CDR3 DNA reads TGCGCCAGCAGCTTAACAGGGGGGGAGACCCAGTACTTC. It is translated as CASSLTGGETQYF.

This sequence joins TRBV6-1 and TRBJ1-4; D might be TRBD1 (5 bases). The V gene lost 3 bases and the J gene lost 4 bases, with 12 bases spanning the gap. Germline CDR1 and CDR2: MNHNS and SASEGT. This CDR3 is 15 amino acids long. The CDR3 DNA sequence: TGTGCCAGCAGTGAGCAACTCGGGGGTAATGAAAAACTGTTTTTT. Protein: CASSEQLGGNEKLFF.

This clone was picked up one time. This chain uses TRBV3-1 (or the pseudogene TRBV3-2) with TRBJ1-5, with 7 bases aligning to TRBD1. Germline values: CDR1 LGHDT, CDR2 YNNKEL (reference sequence). V was clipped by 2 bases and J by 9 bases; unmatched bases: 4. The CDR3 loop spans 13 amino acids. The CDR3 spells CASSQQGEGPQHF. CDR3 bases: TGTGCCAGCAGCCAACAGGGGGAAGGGCCCCAGCATTTT.

The chain has TRBV6-5 and TRBJ1-2, with TRBD1 identical over 8 bases. Looked up from germline, CDR1 is MNHEY and CDR2 is SVGAGI. With 5 bases clipped from V and 7 bases from J, the junction kept 0 bases outside the gene matches. The CDR3 length is 11 residues. CDR3 residues: CASSQGAGYTF. CDR3 nucleotide sequence: TGTGCCAGCAGTCAGGGGGCTGGCTACACCTTC.

This chain links TRBV6-6 with TRBJ1-1; possibly TRBD1 for D (6 bases). CDR3 length equals 13 residues. Trimming removed 6 bases from V and 4 bases from J, with 12 bases in between. Germline V gives CDR1 MNHNY, CDR2 SVGAGI (reference sequence). The CDR3 nucleotides are TGTGCCAGCAGGCTACAGGGTACCACTGAAGCTTTCTTT. This sequence encodes CASRLQGTTEAFF.

The chain employs TRBV5-1 and TRBJ1-1, with 8 positions matching TRBD1. V trimming: 6 bases; J trimming: 4 bases; junction bases outside the gene matches: 5. CDR1 and CDR2 from the germline V gene are SGHRS and YFSETQ. The CDR3 runs to 13 residues. In DNA, the CDR3 is TGCGCCAGCACCTCCGGGACAGGCACTGAAGCTTTCTTT. Translating it yields CASTSGTGTEAFF.

This clone was detected only a few times. The limits of the CDR3 on the DNA are not certain, so only TCRdb's listed CDR3 is given. The chain joins TRBV5-6 to TRBJ2-7; TRBD2, the D gene given by the table, was not confirmed from the DNA. Looked up from germline, CDR1 is SGHDT and CDR2 is YYEEEE. The CDR3 is made up of 15 amino acids, end residues included. The CDR3 region is CASSFGSGTSGIGCF.

This clone was counted a single time. The rearrangement links TRBV18 to TRBJ2-7; D may be TRBD1 (5 bases). Trimming left V 3 bases short and J 3 bases short, with 9 bases between. This CDR3 is 13 amino acids long. The germline CDR1 and CDR2 sequences are KGHSH and LQKENI. CDR3 amino acids: CASSPTGYYEQYF. The DNA of the CDR3 is TGTGCCAGCTCACCCACAGGTTACTACGAGCAGTACTTC.

This sequence joins TRBV28 and TRBJ2-7; TRBD2 matches at 7 bases. The CDR3 consists of 12 residues. The V gene end was trimmed by 6 bases and the J gene end by 12 bases; junction bases not matched to a gene: 11. Looked up from germline, CDR1 is MDHEN and CDR2 is SYDVKM. CDR3 bases: TGTGCCAGCAGCTACCCCCCGGGACTACCGTACTTC. Protein sequence: CASSYPPGLPYF. The whole variable domain, remainder taken from reference TRBV28 and TRBJ2-7, is DVKVTQSSRYLVKRTGEKVFLECVQDMDHENMFWYRQDPGLGLRLIYFSYDVKMKEKGDIPEGYSVSREKKERFSLILESASTNQTSMYLCASSYPPGLPYFGPGTRLTVT.

In its sample, this clone was seen once. J is TRBJ2-1 and V is TRBV28, with 7 bases lining up with TRBD1. V dropped 2 bases and J dropped 6; count of bases not matched to a gene: 13. The CDR3 sequence is 17 residues long. Germline assignment: CDR1 MDHEN and CDR2 SYDVKM. The chain's CDR3 is CASSLRGQGAWGNEQFF. CDR3 coding DNA: TGTGCCAGCAGTTTAAGGGGGCAGGGTGCATGGGGCAATGAGCAGTTCTTC.

The gene calls are TRBV3-1 (or the pseudogene TRBV3-2) and TRBJ2-3, with TRBD2 matching over 8 bases. CDR1 and CDR2 (germline): LGHDT, YNNKEL (reference sequence). This CDR3 is 16 amino acids long. Trimming cost V 3 bases and J 0 bases; bases outside gene matches: 5. CDR3 bases: TGTGCCAGCAGCCAGATCCGGGGGGGGAGCACAGATACGCAGTATTTT. Protein: CASSQIRGGSTDTQYF.

The chain combines TRBV27 with TRBJ2-7; 7 bases align to TRBD2. This CDR3 has 12 residues. Germline CDR1 and CDR2: MNHEY and SMNVEV (reference sequence). With 7 bases clipped from V and 6 bases from J, the junction kept 6 bases outside the gene matches. The CDR3: CASIGGSREQYF. Written as DNA, the CDR3 is TGTGCCAGCATCGGGGGGAGCCGCGAGCAGTACTTC.

The chain carries TRBV6-5 and TRBJ1-2; possible D gene TRBD1, 6 bases. The V gene lost 5 bases and the J gene lost 7 bases, with 14 bases spanning the gap. This CDR3 comprises 13 residues. Germline V gene data show CDR1 as MNHEY and CDR2 as SVGAGI. CDR3 region: CASSPRGSAGYTF. Here the CDR3 DNA reads TGTGCCAGCAGTCCCAGGGGTTCGGCTGGCTACACCTTC.

This clone was seen a handful of times. This chain connects TRBV9 to TRBJ1-1, with D uncertain. Trimming removed 0 bases at V and 1 base at J, with 4 bases between. The CDR3 covers 13 residues. Germline loops: CDR1 SGDLS, CDR2 YYNGEE. In DNA form, the CDR3 reads TGTGCCAGCAGCGTAGATCAGAACACTGAAGCTTTCTTT. It yields the protein CASSVDQNTEAFF.

The chain links TRBV11-3 to TRBJ1-1; D ambiguous. Germline V gene sequence: CDR1 SGHNT, CDR2 YENEEA. CDR3 length: 13 amino acids. V was pared by 5 bases and J by 5 bases, with 12 bases between. CDR3 in amino acids: CASSPDFGTEAFF. The CDR3 region has the DNA TGTGCCAGCAGCCCGGACTTCGGGACTGAAGCTTTCTTT.

V usage is TRBV27 and J usage is TRBJ2-1; D unresolved. This CDR3 is 12 amino acids long. Germline lookup yields CDR1 MNHEY and CDR2 SMNVEV (reference sequence). V was shortened by 3 bases and J by 9 bases, with 9 bases between the two germline ends. This CDR3 is CASSFPGGEQFF. In nucleotides, the CDR3 is TGTGCCAGCAGTTTCCCCGGTGGTGAGCAGTTCTTC.

The chain uses TRBV29-1 and TRBJ2-5; a possible D gene is TRBD1 (5 bases). The germline V gene encodes CDR1 SQVTM and CDR2 ANQGSEA. There are 16 residues in the CDR3. The germline V and J ends were trimmed by 4 bases and 2 bases, with 20 bases remaining between them. The CDR3 region is CSVVPPGRVGQETQYF. The DNA of the CDR3 is TGCAGCGTTGTCCCACCGGGCAGGGTAGGGCAAGAGACCCAGTACTTC. The variable domain in full, completed from reference TRBV29-1 and TRBJ2-5, reads SAVISQKPSRDICQRGTSLTIQCQVDSQVTMMFWYRQQPGQSLTLIATANQGSEATYESGFVIDKFPISRPNLTFSTLTVSNMSPEDSSIYLCSVVPPGRVGQETQYFGPGTRLLVL.

The CDR3 DNA sequence: TGTGCCACCAGCCCAGGAGGGTTCGGCGGGAACACTGAAGCTTTCTTT. Its translation: CATSPGGFGGNTEAFF. This sequence joins TRBV24-1 and TRBJ1-1; no reliable D call. CDR3 length: 16 amino acids. The germline V gene encodes CDR1 KGHDR and CDR2 SFDVKD. V was pared by 7 bases and J by 1 base, with 18 bases between.